The clone carrying this T cell receptor beta chain is a singleton in its sample. As yet, its antigen is unknown. The CDR3 runs to 13 residues. With 0 bases removed from V and 6 bases from J, the gap between germline ends came to 6 bases. Looked up from germline, CDR1 is MNHEY and CDR2 is SVGAGI. Using immunoSEQ multiplex PCR, the repertoire was profiled, and TCRdb retains in-frame clones only, with some absent. The sample shows approximately 180,000 clones, roughly 90% of them seen only once. The sample comes from a study of T cell responses to AZD1222 COVID-19 vaccine. General observations from the study: Reportedly, nearly half the spike-specific TCRs target unmutated variant regions. Repertoires were collected only later (after the peak T cell response had occurred). Only six or seven AZD1222 recipients tested seropositive at baseline. The donor group comprised mostly white British people and more females; the analysis possibly underestimated clonal diversity.

The clonotype was recovered from an adult in good health. This material consisted of peripheral blood, taken on day 0 of AZD1222 vaccination. This chain uses TRBV6-5 with TRBJ2-1; D is perhaps TRBD2 (5 bases). This chain's CDR3 is CASSYSRGNEQFF. CDR3 DNA sequence: TGTGCCAGCAGTTACTCCCGGGGCAATGAGCAGTTCTTC.